This T cell receptor beta chain is from a study of CD8 T cells in Susac syndrome. The CDR3 runs 15 residues. Germline V lookup: CDR1 DFQATT, CDR2 SNEGSKA (reference sequence). V trimming: 6 bases; J trimming: 4 bases; junction bases outside the gene matches: 9. The authors reverse transcribed roughly 0.5 to 1 ug RNA with random hexamers. immunoSEQ multiplex PCR amplified TCR beta CDR3 across 54 Vbeta, 13 Jbeta. One entry per CDR3 protein results from TCRdb running MiXCR on the immunoSEQ multiplex PCR reads. The sample has under 95,000 distinct CDR3 sequences, roughly 94% seen once. The source is a human donor with Susac syndrome. Sequencing used CD4+ T cells from PBMCs. The V and J genes are TRBV20-1 and TRBJ2-5, with TRBD2 identical over 12 bases. CDR3 sequence reads: CSASASGGAGETQYF. The CDR3 bases are TGCAGTGCATCCGCTAGCGGGGGGGCAGGAGAGACCCAGTACTTC.